This T cell receptor (beta chain) was recorded in a study of cytomegalovirus exposure and HLA in healthy donors. The germline CDR1 and CDR2 sequences are GTSNPN and SVGIG (reference sequence). The CDR3 loop spans 13 amino acids. The ends were cut back, 0 bases at V and 4 bases at J, with 7 bases in the middle. PCR involved 60 Vbeta and 13 Jbeta primers. TCRdb's copy holds only in-frame clones and misses some; the assay was immunoSEQ multiplex PCR. This table has around 150,000 clones, around three quarters appearing once. Study outcomes and limitations: Researchers reported from a later analysis that most CMV-associated TCR beta chains appeared HLA-restricted. Several of the most significant clusters appeared, in a later analysis, to be linked to common viral pathogens.

This clone appeared a few times. The antigen remains unidentified. The sample carries other DNA sequences with the same CDR3. Despite likely unrecorded immune exposures, the donors were nominally healthy at the time of sampling. The sequenced material came from PBMCs. The clonotype was recovered from a woman aged 35 to 49 in good health and CMV-seronegative. This chain joins TRBV30 and TRBJ1-5, with D possibly being TRBD1 (5 bases). The CDR3 nucleotides read TGTGCCTGGAGTGTACGGGGGAATCAGCCCCAGCATTTT. This translates into CAWSVRGNQPQHF.